Listed here are 7 T cell receptor beta chains from one sample, sequenced in a study of blood T cell repertoires in COVID-19. Measured with immunoSEQ multiplex PCR; TCRdb has only the in-frame clones, and not every one. The data show fewer than 200,000 clones, around 84% seen once. The sequenced sample was PBMCs or T cells enriched from blood (not recorded which). All receptors derive from a woman in her 30s who had been exposed to COVID-19.

The rearrangement links TRBV2 to TRBJ1-1, with TRBD1 matching 7 bases. Unmatched junction bases numbered 11, after V lost 10 bases and J lost 0 bases. This CDR3 comprises 15 residues. From germline, CDR1 is SNHLY and CDR2 FYNNEI. CDR3 loop: CANPRQTGMNTEAFF. The CDR3 coding sequence is TGTGCCAACCCTCGCCAGACAGGGATGAACACTGAAGCTTTCTTT.

The chain carries TRBV19 and TRBJ1-6; 9 bases map to TRBD1. With 10 bases clipped from V and 7 bases from J, the junction kept 11 bases outside the gene matches. Germline V CDR1 and CDR2: LNHDA, SQIVND (reference sequence). This CDR3 is 15 amino acids long. This CDR3 is CATTSGTGYNSPLHF. The CDR3 DNA follows: TGTGCCACCACCTCCGGGACAGGGTACAATTCACCCCTCCACTTT.

V and J are TRBV6-5 and TRBJ1-6, with 11 bases matching TRBD1. The CDR3 loop spans 15 amino acids. V trimming: 7 bases; J trimming: 14 bases; junction bases outside the gene matches: 13. Germline values: CDR1 MNHEY, CDR2 SVGAGI. CDR3: CASTPRGQGGPALHF. CDR3 nucleotides: TGTGCCAGCACTCCTAGGGGACAGGGGGGACCGGCCCTCCACTTT.

The chain links TRBV10-1 to TRBJ1-5, with TRBD1 identical over 10 bases. V was pared by 7 bases and J by 2 bases, with 8 bases of the junction left unmatched. This CDR3 comprises 16 residues. The V gene's germline CDR1 is WNHNN and CDR2 SYGVQD (reference sequence). CDR3 nucleotides: TGCGCCAGCACCCCGGACAGGGGGAACGGCAATCAGCCCCAGCATTTT. Protein: CASTPDRGNGNQPQHF.

This clone was found a few times. The gene calls are TRBV7-8 and TRBJ1-2; perhaps TRBD1 as D (6 bases). This CDR3 comprises 13 residues. V dropped 3 bases and J dropped 6 bases, with 11 bases sitting between them. Germline assignment: CDR1 SGHVS and CDR2 FQNEAQ. CDR3 protein: CASSLVNRDGYTF. The CDR3 bases are TGTGCCAGCAGCTTGGTCAACAGGGATGGCTACACCTTC.

This clone was picked up a small number of times. The chain joins TRBV3-1 (or the pseudogene TRBV3-2) to TRBJ1-6; D is unclear. Germline CDR1 and CDR2: LGHDT and YNNKEL (reference sequence). The CDR3 is 14 residues long. With 4 bases removed from V and 10 bases from J, the gap between germline ends came to 14 bases. In nucleotides, the CDR3 is TGTGCCAGCAGCCGCGGGCAGTCAAGCTCACCCCTCCACTTT. Protein sequence: CASSRGQSSSPLHF.

V is TRBV19 and J is TRBJ2-3; D unresolved. Per the germline V gene, CDR1 is LNHDA and CDR2 is SQIVND (reference sequence). This CDR3 comprises 15 residues. Trimming took off 3 bases at V and 0 bases at J, with 10 bases between the two ends. The CDR3 DNA sequence: TGTGCCAGTAGTATCCGGAGAACTAGCACAGATACGCAGTATTTT. It codes for CASSIRRTSTDTQYF.